The rows below give T cell receptor beta chains drawn from one sample of a study of technical replicates of blood from a handful of donors. Clones were read by immunoSEQ multiplex PCR, and TCRdb kept only the in-frame ones, dropping some. The sample has tens of thousands of clones, 90% to 95% seen once. What was sequenced was PBMCs. The receptors originated from a human donor in good health. Some clones in this sample may be carry-over from other donors' samples. CDR3s include the opening cysteine and the closing phenylalanine or tryptophan. D genes are given only for firm matches. Size is stated for part of the rows, as once, few or many counts, or as a class when the clone is expanded.

CDR3nt: TGTGCCAGCAGCTTTAACAGGGGGCCCATCACAGATACGCAGTATTTT; CDR3aa: CASSFNRGPITDTQYF; abundance: .; len: 16; d_gene: TRBD1; j_gene: TRBJ2-3; v_gene: TRBV5-6
CDR3nt: TGTGCCAGTAGCCGATCCCAGGGTTATGGGGCCAACGTCCTGACTTTC; CDR3aa: CASSRSQGYGANVLTF; abundance: .; len: 16; d_gene: .; j_gene: TRBJ2-6; v_gene: TRBV19
CDR3nt: TGTGCCAGCAGTTACGGGGGGGGGATATCCTACGAGCAGTACTTC; CDR3aa: CASSYGGGISYEQYF; abundance: .; len: 15; d_gene: TRBD2; j_gene: TRBJ2-7; v_gene: TRBV6-5
CDR3nt: TGTGCCAGCAGTCCCTTTTCACCCCTCCACTTT; CDR3aa: CASSPFSPLHF; abundance: .; len: 11; d_gene: .; j_gene: TRBJ1-6; v_gene: TRBV7-3
CDR3nt: TGCGCCAGCAGCTTGCCGGGACTAGCGGGAGGCGATGAGCAGTTCTTC; CDR3aa: CASSLPGLAGGDEQFF; abundance: .; len: 16; d_gene: TRBD2; j_gene: TRBJ2-1; v_gene: TRBV5-1
CDR3nt: TGTGCCTGGGCCCGGGGGTGGGGCACTGAAGCTTTCTTT; CDR3aa: CAWARGWGTEAFF; abundance: .; len: 13; d_gene: .; j_gene: TRBJ1-1; v_gene: TRBV30
CDR3nt: TGTGCCAGCAGCTTGGTAGGGGGCTATCGGGAGCAGTACTTC; CDR3aa: CASSLVGGYREQYF; abundance: few; len: 14; d_gene: TRBD1; j_gene: TRBJ2-7; v_gene: TRBV5-6
CDR3nt: TGTGCCAGCACCACGGACAGGGACACTGAAGCTTTCTTT; CDR3aa: CASTTDRDTEAFF; abundance: few; len: 13; d_gene: TRBD1; j_gene: TRBJ1-1; v_gene: TRBV2
CDR3nt: TGTGCCAGCAGCGACCAGGGGGTAGAGACCCAGTACTTC; CDR3aa: CASSDQGVETQYF; abundance: once; len: 13; d_gene: TRBD1; j_gene: TRBJ2-5; v_gene: TRBV7-9
CDR3nt: TGTGCCAGTAGTATAGAGGGGACAGGGGTCAATGAGCAGTTCTTC; CDR3aa: CASSIEGTGVNEQFF; abundance: .; len: 15; d_gene: TRBD1; j_gene: TRBJ2-1; v_gene: TRBV19
CDR3nt: TGTGCCAGCAGTGAAGCGGGGACACGAAACTATGGCTACACCTTC; CDR3aa: CASSEAGTRNYGYTF; abundance: .; len: 15; d_gene: .; j_gene: TRBJ1-2; v_gene: TRBV6-1
CDR3nt: TGCGCCAGCAGCCCCCCGACAGGGATCGTCACTGAAGCTTTCTTT; CDR3aa: CASSPPTGIVTEAFF; abundance: .; len: 15; d_gene: TRBD1; j_gene: TRBJ1-1; v_gene: TRBV5-1
CDR3nt: TGTGCCATAAATGGGGGGTACGAGCAGTACTTC; CDR3aa: CAINGGYEQYF; abundance: .; len: 11; d_gene: .; j_gene: TRBJ2-7; v_gene: TRBV10-3
CDR3nt: TGTGCCAGCAGCTGGGCGAGGGATCAGCCCCAGCATTTT; CDR3aa: CASSWARDQPQHF; abundance: few; len: 13; d_gene: .; j_gene: TRBJ1-5; v_gene: TRBV27
CDR3nt: TGCAGTGCGGCTGAGCGGTACGAGCAGTACTTC; CDR3aa: CSAAERYEQYF; abundance: .; len: 11; d_gene: .; j_gene: TRBJ2-7; v_gene: TRBV20-1
CDR3nt: TGTGCTAGTGGTTTGGCACAGGGGGCGCGGGCTGGCTACACCTTC; CDR3aa: CASGLAQGARAGYTF; abundance: .; len: 15; d_gene: TRBD1; j_gene: TRBJ1-2; v_gene: TRBV12-5
CDR3nt: TGTGCCAGCAGCCCTAGGGGGGGGAGGGTCAATGAAAAACTGTTTTTT; CDR3aa: CASSPRGGRVNEKLFF; abundance: .; len: 16; d_gene: .; j_gene: TRBJ1-4; v_gene: TRBV11-2
CDR3nt: TGTGCCAGCAGCTTAACGGGCCGCACAGATACGCAGTATTTT; CDR3aa: CASSLTGRTDTQYF; abundance: .; len: 14; d_gene: .; j_gene: TRBJ2-3; v_gene: TRBV7-3